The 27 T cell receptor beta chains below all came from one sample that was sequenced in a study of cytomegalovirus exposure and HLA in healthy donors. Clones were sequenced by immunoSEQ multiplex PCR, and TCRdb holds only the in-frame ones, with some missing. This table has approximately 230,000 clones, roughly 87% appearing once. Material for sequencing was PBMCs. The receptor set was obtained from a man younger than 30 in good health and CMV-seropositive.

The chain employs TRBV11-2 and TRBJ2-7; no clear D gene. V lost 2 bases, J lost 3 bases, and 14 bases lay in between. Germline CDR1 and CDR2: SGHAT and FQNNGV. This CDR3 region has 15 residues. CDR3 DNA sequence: TGTGCCAGCAGCTTATTCGGGCCCCCCGGCTACGAGCAGTACTTC. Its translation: CASSLFGPPGYEQYF.

CDR3 in DNA: TGTGCCAGCAGCTTTTCTTCCCCAGCCTACGAGCAGTACTTC. It is translated as CASSFSSPAYEQYF. This sequence joins TRBV5-4 and TRBJ2-7; no clear D gene. Between the trimmed V and J ends, which lost 2 bases and 2 bases, there was a span of 11 bases. From germline, CDR1 is SGHNT and CDR2 YYREEE (reference sequence). The CDR3 consists of 14 residues.

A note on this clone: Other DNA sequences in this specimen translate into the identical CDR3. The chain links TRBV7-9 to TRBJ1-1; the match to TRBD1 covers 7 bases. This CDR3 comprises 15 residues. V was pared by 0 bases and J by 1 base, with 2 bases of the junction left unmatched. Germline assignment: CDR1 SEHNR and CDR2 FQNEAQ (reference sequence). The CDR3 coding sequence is TGTGCCAGCAGCTTAGCCGGGACAGCGAACACTGAAGCTTTCTTT. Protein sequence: CASSLAGTANTEAFF.

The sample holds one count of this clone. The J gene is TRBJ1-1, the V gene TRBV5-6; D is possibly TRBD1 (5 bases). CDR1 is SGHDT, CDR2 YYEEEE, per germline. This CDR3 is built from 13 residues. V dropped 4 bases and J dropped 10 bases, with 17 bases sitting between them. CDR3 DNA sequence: TGTGCCAGCAGCAGGGGACGGCCCCCGCGAGCTTTCTTT. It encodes CASSRGRPPRAFF.

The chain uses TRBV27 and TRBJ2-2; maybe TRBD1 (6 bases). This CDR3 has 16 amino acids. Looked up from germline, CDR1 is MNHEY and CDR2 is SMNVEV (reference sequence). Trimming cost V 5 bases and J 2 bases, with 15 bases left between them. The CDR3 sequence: CASSPDRILNTGELFF. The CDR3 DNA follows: TGTGCCAGCAGTCCCGACAGGATACTTAACACCGGGGAGCTGTTTTTT.

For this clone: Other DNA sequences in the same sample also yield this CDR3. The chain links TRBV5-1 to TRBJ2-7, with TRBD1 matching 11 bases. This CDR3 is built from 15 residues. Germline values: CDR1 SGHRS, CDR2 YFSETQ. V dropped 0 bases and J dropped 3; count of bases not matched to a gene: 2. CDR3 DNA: TGCGCCAGCAGCTTGGGAGGGACAGGGGGCTACGAGCAGTACTTC. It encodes CASSLGGTGGYEQYF.

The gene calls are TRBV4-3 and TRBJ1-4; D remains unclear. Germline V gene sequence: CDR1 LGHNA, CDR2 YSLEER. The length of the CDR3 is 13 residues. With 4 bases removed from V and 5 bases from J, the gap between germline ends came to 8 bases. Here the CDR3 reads CASSPGLNEKLFF. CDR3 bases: TGCGCCAGCAGCCCCGGGCTGAATGAAAAACTGTTTTTT.

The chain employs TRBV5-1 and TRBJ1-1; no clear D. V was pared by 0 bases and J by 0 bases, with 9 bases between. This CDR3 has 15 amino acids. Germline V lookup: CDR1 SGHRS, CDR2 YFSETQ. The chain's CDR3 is CASSLEGGVNTEAFF. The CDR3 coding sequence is TGCGCCAGCAGCTTGGAGGGCGGGGTGAACACTGAAGCTTTCTTT. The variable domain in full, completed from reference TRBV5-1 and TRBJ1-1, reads KAGVTQTPRYLIKTRGQQVTLSCSPISGHRSVSWYQQTPGQGLQFLFEYFSETQRNKGNFPGRFSGRQFSNSRSEMNVSTLELGDSALYLCASSLEGGVNTEAFFGQGTRLTVV.

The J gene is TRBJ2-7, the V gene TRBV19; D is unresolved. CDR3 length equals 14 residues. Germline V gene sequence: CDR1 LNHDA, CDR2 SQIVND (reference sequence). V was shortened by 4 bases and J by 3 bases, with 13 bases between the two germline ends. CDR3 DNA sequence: TGTGCCAGTAGTAACCCCTTTCCTTACTACGAGCAGTACTTC. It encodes CASSNPFPYYEQYF. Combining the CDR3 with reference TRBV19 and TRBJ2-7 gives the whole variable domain DGGITQSPKYLFRKEGQNVTLSCEQNLNHDAMYWYRQDPGQGLRLIYYSQIVNDFQKGDIAEGYSVSREKKESFPLTVTSAQKNPTAFYLCASSNPFPYYEQYFGPGTRLTVT.

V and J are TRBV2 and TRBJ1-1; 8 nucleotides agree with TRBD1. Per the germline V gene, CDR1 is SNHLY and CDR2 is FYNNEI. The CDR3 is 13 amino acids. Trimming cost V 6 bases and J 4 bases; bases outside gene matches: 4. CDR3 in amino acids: CASSPTGATEAFF. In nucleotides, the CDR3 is TGTGCCAGCAGCCCGACAGGGGCCACTGAAGCTTTCTTT.

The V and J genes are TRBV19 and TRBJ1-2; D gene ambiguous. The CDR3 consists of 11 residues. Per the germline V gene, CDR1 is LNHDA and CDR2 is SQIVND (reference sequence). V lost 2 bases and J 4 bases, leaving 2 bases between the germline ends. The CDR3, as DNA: TGTGCCAGTAGTATACCCTATGGCTACACCTTC. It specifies CASSIPYGYTF.

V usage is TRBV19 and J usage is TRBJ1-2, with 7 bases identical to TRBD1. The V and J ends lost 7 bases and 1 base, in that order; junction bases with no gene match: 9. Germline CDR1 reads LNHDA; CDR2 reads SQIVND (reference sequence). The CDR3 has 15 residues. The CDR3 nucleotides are TGTGCCAGTACCAGCAAACAGGGGTTTAACTATGGCTACACCTTC. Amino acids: CASTSKQGFNYGYTF. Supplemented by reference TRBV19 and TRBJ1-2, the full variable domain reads DGGITQSPKYLFRKEGQNVTLSCEQNLNHDAMYWYRQDPGQGLRLIYYSQIVNDFQKGDIAEGYSVSREKKESFPLTVTSAQKNPTAFYLCASTSKQGFNYGYTFGSGTRLTVV.

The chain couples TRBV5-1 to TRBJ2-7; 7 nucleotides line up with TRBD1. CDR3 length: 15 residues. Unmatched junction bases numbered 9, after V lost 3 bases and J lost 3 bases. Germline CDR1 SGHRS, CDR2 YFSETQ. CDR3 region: CASSWDSGTYYEQYF. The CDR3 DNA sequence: TGCGCCAGCAGCTGGGACAGCGGTACCTACTACGAGCAGTACTTC.

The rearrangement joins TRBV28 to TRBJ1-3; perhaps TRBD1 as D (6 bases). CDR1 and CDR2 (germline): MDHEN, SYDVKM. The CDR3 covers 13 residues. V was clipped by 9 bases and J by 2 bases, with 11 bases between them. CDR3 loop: CASSDSPGNTIYF. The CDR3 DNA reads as TGTGCCAGTTCGGACAGCCCTGGAAACACCATATATTTT.

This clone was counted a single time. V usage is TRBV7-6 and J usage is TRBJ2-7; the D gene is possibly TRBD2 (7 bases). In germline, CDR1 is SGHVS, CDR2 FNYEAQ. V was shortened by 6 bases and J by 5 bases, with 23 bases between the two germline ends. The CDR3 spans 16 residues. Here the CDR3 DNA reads TGTGCCAGCAGACCAACCTACAGGGAGGGGTGGGACGAGCAGTACTTC. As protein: CASRPTYREGWDEQYF.

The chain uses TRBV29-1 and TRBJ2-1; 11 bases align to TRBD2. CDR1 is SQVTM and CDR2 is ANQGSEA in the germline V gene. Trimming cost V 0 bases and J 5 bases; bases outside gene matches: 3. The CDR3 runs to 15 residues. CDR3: CSVEDGTSGNNEQFF. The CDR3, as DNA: TGCAGCGTTGAAGATGGGACTAGCGGAAACAATGAGCAGTTCTTC.

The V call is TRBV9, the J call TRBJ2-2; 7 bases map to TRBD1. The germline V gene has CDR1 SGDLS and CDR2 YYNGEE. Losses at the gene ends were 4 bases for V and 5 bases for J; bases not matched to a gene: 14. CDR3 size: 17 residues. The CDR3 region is CASSTPIDRVQTGELFF. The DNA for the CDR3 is TGTGCCAGCAGCACCCCCATAGACAGGGTTCAAACCGGGGAGCTGTTTTTT.

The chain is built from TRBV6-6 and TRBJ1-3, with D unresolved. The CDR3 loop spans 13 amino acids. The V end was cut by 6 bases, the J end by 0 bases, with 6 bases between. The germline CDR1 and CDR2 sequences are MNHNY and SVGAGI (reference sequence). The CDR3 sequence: CASRAISGNTIYF. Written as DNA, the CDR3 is TGTGCCAGCAGGGCGATCTCTGGAAACACCATATATTTT.

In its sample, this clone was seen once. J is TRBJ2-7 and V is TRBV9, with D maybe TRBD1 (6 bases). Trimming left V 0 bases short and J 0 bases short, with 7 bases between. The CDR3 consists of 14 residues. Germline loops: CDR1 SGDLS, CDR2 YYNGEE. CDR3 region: CASSVVGGSYEQYF. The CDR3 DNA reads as TGTGCCAGCAGCGTAGTAGGGGGCTCCTACGAGCAGTACTTC.

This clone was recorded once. The CDR3 coding sequence is TGTGCCAGCAGCCTATCAGCGGGAGTGTACAATGAGCAGTTCTTC. This translates into CASSLSAGVYNEQFF. This chain connects TRBV5-4 to TRBJ2-1, with 8 bases lining up with TRBD2. CDR1 SGHNT and CDR2 YYREEE come from the germline V gene (reference sequence). With 4 bases clipped from V and 4 bases from J, the junction kept 7 bases outside the gene matches. The CDR3 loop spans 15 amino acids. The full variable domain, with the rest looked up from reference TRBV5-4 and TRBJ2-1, is ETGVTQSPTHLIKTRGQQVTLRCSSQSGHNTVSWYQQALGQGPQFIFQYYREEENGRGNFPPRFSGLQFPNYSSELNVNALELDDSALYLCASSLSAGVYNEQFFGPGTRLTVL.

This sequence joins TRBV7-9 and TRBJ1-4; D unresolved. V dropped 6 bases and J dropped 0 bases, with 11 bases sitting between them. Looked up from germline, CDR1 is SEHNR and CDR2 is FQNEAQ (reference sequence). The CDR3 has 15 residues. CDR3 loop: CASRPGRSTNEKLFF. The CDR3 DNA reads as TGTGCCAGCAGACCCGGACGGTCAACTAATGAAAAACTGTTTTTT. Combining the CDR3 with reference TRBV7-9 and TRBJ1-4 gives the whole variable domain DTGVSQNPRHKITKRGQNVTFRCDPISEHNRLYWYRQTLGQGPEFLTYFQNEAQLEKSRLLSDRFSAERPKGSFSTLEIQRTEQGDSAMYLCASRPGRSTNEKLFFGSGTQLSVL.

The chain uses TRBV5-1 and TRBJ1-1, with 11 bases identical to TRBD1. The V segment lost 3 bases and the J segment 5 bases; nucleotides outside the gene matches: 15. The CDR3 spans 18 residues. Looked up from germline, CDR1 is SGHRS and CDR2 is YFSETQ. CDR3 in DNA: TGCGCCAGCAGCTGGGAGGCGAGGACAGGGGGCTCTTTTACTGAAGCTTTCTTT. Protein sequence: CASSWEARTGGSFTEAFF.

CDR3 nucleotides: TGTGCCAGCAGCCCCACAGGGGGGGAGACCCAGTACTTC. This gives the protein CASSPTGGETQYF. J is TRBJ2-5 and V is TRBV5-6; 8 bases match TRBD1. The CDR3 contains 13 residues. Trimming removed 4 bases from V and 5 bases from J; junction bases left unmatched: 4. Looked up from germline, CDR1 is SGHDT and CDR2 is YYEEEE.

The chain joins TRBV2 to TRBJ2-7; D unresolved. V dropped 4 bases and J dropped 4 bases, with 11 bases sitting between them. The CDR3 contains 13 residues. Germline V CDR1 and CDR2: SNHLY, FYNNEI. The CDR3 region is CASSVVLSYEQYF. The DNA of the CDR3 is TGTGCCAGCAGTGTTGTCCTATCGTACGAGCAGTACTTC.

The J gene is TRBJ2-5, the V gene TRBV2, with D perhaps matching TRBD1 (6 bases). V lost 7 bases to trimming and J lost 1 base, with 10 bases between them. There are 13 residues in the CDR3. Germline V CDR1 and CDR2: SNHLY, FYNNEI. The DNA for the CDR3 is TGTGCCAGCATACAGGGTTTCCAAGAGACCCAGTACTTC. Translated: CASIQGFQETQYF.

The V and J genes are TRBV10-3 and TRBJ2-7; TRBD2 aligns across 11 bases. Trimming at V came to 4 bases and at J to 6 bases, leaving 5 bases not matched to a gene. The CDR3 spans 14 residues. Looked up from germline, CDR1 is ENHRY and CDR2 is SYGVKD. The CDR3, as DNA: TGTGCCATCAGTGGGACTAGCGGGCAGGGCGAGCAGTACTTC. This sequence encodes CAISGTSGQGEQYF.

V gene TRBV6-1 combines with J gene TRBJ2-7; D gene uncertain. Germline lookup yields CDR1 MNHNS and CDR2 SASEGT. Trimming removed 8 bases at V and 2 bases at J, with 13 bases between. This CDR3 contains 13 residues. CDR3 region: CASSRSATYEQYF. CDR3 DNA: TGTGCCAGCTCCCGGAGCGCTACCTACGAGCAGTACTTC.